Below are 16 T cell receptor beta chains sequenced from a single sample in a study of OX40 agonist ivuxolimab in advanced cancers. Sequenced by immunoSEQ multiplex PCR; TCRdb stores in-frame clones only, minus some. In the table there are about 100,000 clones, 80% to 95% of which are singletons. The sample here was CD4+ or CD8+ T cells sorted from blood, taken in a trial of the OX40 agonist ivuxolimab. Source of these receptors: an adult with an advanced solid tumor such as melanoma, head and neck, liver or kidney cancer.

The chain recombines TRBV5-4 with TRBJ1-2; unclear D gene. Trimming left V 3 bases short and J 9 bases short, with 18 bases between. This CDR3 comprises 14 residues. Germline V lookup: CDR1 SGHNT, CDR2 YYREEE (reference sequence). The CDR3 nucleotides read TGTGCCAGCAGCTCGTTAGACCCGGGATTTAGCTACACCTTC. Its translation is CASSSLDPGFSYTF.

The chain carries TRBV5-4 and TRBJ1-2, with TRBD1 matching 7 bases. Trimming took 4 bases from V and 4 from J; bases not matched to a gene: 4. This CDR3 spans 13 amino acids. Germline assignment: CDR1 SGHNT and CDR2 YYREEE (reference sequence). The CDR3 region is CASSQDRIYGYTF. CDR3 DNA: TGTGCCAGCAGCCAGGACAGGATCTATGGCTACACCTTC.

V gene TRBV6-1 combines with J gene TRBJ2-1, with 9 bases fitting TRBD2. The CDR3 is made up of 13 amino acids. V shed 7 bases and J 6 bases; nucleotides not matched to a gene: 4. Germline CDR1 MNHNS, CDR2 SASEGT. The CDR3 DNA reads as TGTGCCAGCACACCTAGCGGGACCAATGAGCAGTTCTTC. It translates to CASTPSGTNEQFF.

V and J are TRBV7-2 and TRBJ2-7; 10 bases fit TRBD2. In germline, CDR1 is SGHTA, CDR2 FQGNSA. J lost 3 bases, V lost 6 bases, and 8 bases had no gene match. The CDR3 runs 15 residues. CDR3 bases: TGTGCCAGCAGAAAAGCGGGAGGGCCTGGCTACGAGCAGTACTTC. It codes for CASRKAGGPGYEQYF.

CDR3 sequence (DNA): TGTGCCAGCAGCAAACCCCACCCAGGGTTGAAGACCCAGTACTTC. Translating gives CASSKPHPGLKTQYF. The chain uses TRBV21-1 and TRBJ2-5; the D call in the table, TRBD1, was not verified against the DNA. TRBV21-1 is a listed pseudogene. This CDR3 spans 15 amino acids.

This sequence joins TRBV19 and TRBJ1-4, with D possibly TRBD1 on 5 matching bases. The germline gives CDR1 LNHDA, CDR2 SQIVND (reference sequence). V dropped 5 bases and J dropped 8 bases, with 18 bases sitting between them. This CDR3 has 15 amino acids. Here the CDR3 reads CASSRGTPSGEKLFF. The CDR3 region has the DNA TGTGCCAGTAGTCGTGGGACCCCCTCGGGGGAAAAACTGTTTTTT.

CDR3 in amino acids: CASSRVQGDGYTF. CDR3 DNA sequence: TGTGCCAGCAGCCGAGTACAGGGGGATGGCTACACCTTC. This rearrangement joins TRBV7-9 to TRBJ1-2; TRBD1 agrees at 8 bases. There are 13 residues in the CDR3. V lost 5 bases, J lost 6 bases, and 5 bases stayed unmatched. Per germline, CDR1 SEHNR and CDR2 FQNEAQ (reference sequence).

The DNA for the CDR3 is TGTGCAAGTGTACCAGGACTAGCGGGAGGTCATGACACCGGGGAGCTGTTTTTT. Translating gives CASVPGLAGGHDTGELFF. The J gene is TRBJ2-2, the V gene TRBV12-2; the tabulated D call, TRBD2, remains unverified against the DNA. TRBV12-2 constitutes a pseudogene. The CDR3 has 18 amino acids.

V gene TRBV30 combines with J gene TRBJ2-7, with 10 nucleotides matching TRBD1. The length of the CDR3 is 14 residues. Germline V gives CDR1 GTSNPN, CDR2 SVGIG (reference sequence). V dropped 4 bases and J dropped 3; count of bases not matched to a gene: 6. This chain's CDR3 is CAWTPRDRGYEQYF. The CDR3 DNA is TGTGCCTGGACTCCCCGGGACAGGGGCTACGAGCAGTACTTC.

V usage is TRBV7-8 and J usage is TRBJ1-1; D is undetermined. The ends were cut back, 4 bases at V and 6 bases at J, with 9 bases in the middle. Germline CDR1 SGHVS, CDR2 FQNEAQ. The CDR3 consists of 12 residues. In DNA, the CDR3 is TGTGCCAGCAGCTCAGGTAACTCTGAAGCTTTCTTT. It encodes CASSSGNSEAFF.

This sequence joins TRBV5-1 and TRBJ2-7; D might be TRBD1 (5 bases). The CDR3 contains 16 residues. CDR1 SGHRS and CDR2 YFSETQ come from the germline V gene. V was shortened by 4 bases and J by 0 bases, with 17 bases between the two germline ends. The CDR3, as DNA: TGCGCCAGCAGCAAAGCAGGGTCGAGTCGCTCCTACGAGCAGTACTTC. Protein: CASSKAGSSRSYEQYF.

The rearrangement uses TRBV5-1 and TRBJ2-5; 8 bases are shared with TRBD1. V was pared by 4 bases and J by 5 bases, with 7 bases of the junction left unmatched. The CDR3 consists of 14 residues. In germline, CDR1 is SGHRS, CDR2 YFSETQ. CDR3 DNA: TGCGCCAGCAGCCAAGGACAGGGTGGCGAGACCCAGTACTTC. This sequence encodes CASSQGQGGETQYF.

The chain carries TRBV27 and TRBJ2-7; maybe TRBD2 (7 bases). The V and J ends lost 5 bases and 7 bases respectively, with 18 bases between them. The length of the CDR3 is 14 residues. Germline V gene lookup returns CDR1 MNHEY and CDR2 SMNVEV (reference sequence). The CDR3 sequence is CASSPPGRQGEQYF. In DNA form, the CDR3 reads TGTGCCAGCAGTCCCCCCGGGAGGCAGGGGGAGCAGTACTTC.

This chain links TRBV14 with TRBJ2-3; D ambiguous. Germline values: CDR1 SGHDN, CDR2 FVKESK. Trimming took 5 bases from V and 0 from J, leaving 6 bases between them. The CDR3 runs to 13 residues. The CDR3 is CASSSWSTDTQYF. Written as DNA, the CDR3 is TGTGCCAGCAGCTCATGGAGCACAGATACGCAGTATTTT.

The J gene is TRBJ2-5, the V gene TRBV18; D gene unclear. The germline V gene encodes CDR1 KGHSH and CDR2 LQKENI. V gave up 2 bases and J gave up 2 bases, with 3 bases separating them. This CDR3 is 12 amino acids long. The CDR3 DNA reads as TGTGCCAGCTCACCAGAACAAGAGACCCAGTACTTC. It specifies CASSPEQETQYF. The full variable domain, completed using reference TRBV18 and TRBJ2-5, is NAGVMQNPRHLVRRRGQEARLRCSPMKGHSHVYWYRQLPEEGLKFMVYLQKENIIDESGMPKERFSAEFPKEGPSILRIQQVVRGDSAAYFCASSPEQETQYFGPGTRLLVL.

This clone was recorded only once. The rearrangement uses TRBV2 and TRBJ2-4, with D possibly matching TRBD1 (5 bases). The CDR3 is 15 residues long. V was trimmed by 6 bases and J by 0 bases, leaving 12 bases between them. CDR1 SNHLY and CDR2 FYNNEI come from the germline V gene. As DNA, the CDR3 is TGTGCCAGCAGAGACAGCGACCTAGCCAAAAACATTCAGTACTTC. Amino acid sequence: CASRDSDLAKNIQYF.